This T cell receptor (beta chain) was sequenced in a study of memory CD4+ T cells and cytomegalovirus serostatus. Single viable CD3+CD4+CD8-CD45RO+ cells were sorted as the memory CD4+ T cells. Worth noting for this clone: Its antigen is as yet unknown.

The CDR3 consists of 15 residues. J gave up 0 bases and V 2 bases, and 1 base lay outside the gene matches. CDR1 and CDR2 (germline): MNHNS, SASEGT. Study processing details: Out-of-frame sequences were removed, leaving 2 million or so distinct TCRbeta sequences. The table came from immunoSEQ multiplex PCR; TCRdb's copy has only in-frame clones and leaves some out. V and J calls and clone size follow that table, whereas D and trimming were derived from the DNA. The sample holds approximately 50,000 clones, about 73% seen once. Study conclusions and caveats: Median bootstrapped AUC for CMV status was about 0.95 originally, approximately 0.9 US-trained.

This receptor was taken from an adult in good health and CMV-seronegative. Material for sequencing was memory CD4+ T cells from blood. This chain uses TRBV6-1 with TRBJ2-3; 8 bases align to TRBD1. The chain's CDR3 is CASSEWDRSTDTQYF. CDR3 nucleotide sequence: TGTGCCAGCAGTGAATGGGACAGGAGCACAGATACGCAGTATTTT.